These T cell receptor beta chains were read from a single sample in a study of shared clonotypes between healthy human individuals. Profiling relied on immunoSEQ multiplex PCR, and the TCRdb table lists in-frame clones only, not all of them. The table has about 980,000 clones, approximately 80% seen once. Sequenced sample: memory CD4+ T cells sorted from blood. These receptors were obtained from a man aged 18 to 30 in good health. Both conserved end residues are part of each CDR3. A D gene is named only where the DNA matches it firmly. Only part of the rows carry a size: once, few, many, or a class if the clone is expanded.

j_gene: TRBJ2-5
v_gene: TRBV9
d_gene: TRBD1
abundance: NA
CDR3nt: TGTGCCAGCAGCGTAGGGCCACAGGGGGGAGAGACCCAGTACTTC
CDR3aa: CASSVGPQGGETQYF

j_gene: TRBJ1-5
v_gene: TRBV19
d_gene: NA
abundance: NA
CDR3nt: TGTGCCAGTAGCCTTTGGGGTAAGTGGCAGCCCCAGCATTTT
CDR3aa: CASSLWGKWQPQHF

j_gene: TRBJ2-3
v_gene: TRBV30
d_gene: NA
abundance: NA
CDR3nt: TGTGCCTGGAGTCCTACAGGGCGGTGGAGAGATACGCAGTATTTT
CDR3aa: CAWSPTGRWRDTQYF

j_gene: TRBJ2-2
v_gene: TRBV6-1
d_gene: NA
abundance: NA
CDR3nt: TGTGCCAGCAGTGGATTTGGCCCGATCCGGGGAACCGGGGAGCTGTTTTTT
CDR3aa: CASSGFGPIRGTGELFF

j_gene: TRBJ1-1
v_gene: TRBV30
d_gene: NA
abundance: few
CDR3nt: TGTGCCTGGAGTGCAGACACTGAAGCTTTCTTT
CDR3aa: CAWSADTEAFF

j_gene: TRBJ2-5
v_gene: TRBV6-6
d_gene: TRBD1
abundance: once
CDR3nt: TGTGCCAGCAGCCCCAAGGGACAGGGGTCGGAGACCCAGTACTTC
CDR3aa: CASSPKGQGSETQYF

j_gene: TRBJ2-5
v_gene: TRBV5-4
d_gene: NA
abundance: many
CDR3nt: TGTGCCAGCAGCCCGACCGGGACTGGTTATCAAGAGACCCAGTACTTC
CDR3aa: CASSPTGTGYQETQYF

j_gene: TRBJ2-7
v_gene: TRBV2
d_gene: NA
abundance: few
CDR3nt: TGTGCCAGCAGTTTAGGTGAAGGGCCCTACGAGCAGTACTTC
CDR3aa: CASSLGEGPYEQYF

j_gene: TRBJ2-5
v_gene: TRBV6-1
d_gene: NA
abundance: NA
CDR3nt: TGTGCCAGCAGATTCGGGTTGTGGGAGACCCAGTACTTC
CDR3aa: CASRFGLWETQYF

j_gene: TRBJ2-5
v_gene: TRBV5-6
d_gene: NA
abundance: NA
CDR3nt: TGTGCCAGCAGCTTGTATTGGGGAGAGACCCAGTACTTC
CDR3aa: CASSLYWGETQYF

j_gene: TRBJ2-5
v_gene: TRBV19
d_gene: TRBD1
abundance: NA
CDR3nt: TGTGCCAGTAGTCCCCAGACAGGGGGAGGGGAGACCCAGTACTTC
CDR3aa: CASSPQTGGGETQYF

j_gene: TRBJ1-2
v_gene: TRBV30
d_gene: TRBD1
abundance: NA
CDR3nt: TGTGCCTGGAGTCAAGGGACAGCTAACTATGGCTACACCTTC
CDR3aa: CAWSQGTANYGYTF

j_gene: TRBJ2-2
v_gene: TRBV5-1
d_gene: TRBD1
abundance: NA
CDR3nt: TGCGCCAGCAGCAACACAGGGGCCGGGGAGCTGTTTTTT
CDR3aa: CASSNTGAGELFF

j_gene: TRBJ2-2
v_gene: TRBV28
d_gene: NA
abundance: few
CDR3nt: TGTGCCAGCAAACGAGGCAACACCGGGGAGCTGTTTTTT
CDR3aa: CASKRGNTGELFF

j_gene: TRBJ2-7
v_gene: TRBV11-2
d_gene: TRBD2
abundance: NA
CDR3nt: TGTGCCAGCAGCCATGGACTAGCGGAAACCTACGAGCAGTACTTC
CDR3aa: CASSHGLAETYEQYF

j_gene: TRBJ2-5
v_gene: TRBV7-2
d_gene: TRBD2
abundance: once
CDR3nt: TGTGCCAGCAGCTTAGTCGCTAGCGGGGGGGCACGAGAGACCCAGTACTTC
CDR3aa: CASSLVASGGARETQYF

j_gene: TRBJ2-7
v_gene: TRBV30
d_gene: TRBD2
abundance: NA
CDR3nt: TGTGCCTCGGCGGGGGGGCAGTACGAGCAGTACTTC
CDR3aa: CASAGGQYEQYF